This T cell receptor beta chain was captured by sequencing in a study of early T cells in non-severe SARS-CoV-2 infection. Study overall: Alpha and beta chains were unpaired, from unsorted whole-blood bulk RNA. Study results and caveats: VDJdb matching skewed toward anti-spike CD8 responses, missing private and CD4 specificities.

This clonotype showed up just a few times. Its antigen is still unknown. The protocol attached unique molecular identifiers to individual cDNA molecules. TCRdb passed the 5' RACE reads through MiXCR, listing each CDR3 protein once. Among 90,000 to 120,000 distinct CDR3 sequences, 9.5% to 13% were seen once, and the ten largest hold around 3.2%. The V gene's germline CDR1 is SQVTM and CDR2 ANQGSEA. Trimming pared 6 bases from V and 4 bases from J, leaving 5 bases between. The CDR3 is made up of 10 amino acids. The specimen sequenced was whole blood. This TCR came from an adult who was a healthcare worker with PCR-confirmed SARS-CoV-2 infection or an uninfected control (not recorded which). The chain carries TRBV29-1 and TRBJ2-3, with D possibly matching TRBD2 (5 bases). CDR3 nucleotide sequence: TGCAGCGTGGACTCAGATACGCAGTATTTT. It codes for CSVDSDTQYF.